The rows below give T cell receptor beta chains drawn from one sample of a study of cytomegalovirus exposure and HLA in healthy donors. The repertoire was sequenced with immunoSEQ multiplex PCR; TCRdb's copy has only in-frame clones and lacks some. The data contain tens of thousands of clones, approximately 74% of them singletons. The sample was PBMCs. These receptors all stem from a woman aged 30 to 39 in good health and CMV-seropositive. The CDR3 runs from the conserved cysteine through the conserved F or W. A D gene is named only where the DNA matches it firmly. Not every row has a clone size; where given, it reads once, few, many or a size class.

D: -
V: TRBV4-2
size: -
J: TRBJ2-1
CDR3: CASSQDGQAGNEQFF
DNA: TGTGCCAGCAGCCAAGATGGTCAGGCGGGGAATGAGCAGTTCTTC

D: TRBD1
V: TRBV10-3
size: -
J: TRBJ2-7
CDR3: CATDRDGYEQYF
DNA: TGTGCCACGGACAGGGACGGCTACGAGCAGTACTTC

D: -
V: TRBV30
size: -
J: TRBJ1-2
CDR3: CAWSVRQAFTYYGYTF
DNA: TGTGCCTGGAGTGTGAGACAGGCCTTTACTTACTATGGCTACACCTTC

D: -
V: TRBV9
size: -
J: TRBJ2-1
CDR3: CASSESGLTYNEQFF
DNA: TGTGCCAGCAGCGAGAGCGGATTAACGTACAATGAGCAGTTCTTC

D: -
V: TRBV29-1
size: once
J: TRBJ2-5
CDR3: CSVERGSRGETQYF
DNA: TGCAGCGTTGAGCGGGGCAGTCGGGGAGAGACCCAGTACTTC

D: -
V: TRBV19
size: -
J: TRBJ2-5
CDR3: CARAGGGETQYF
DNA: TGTGCCAGGGCTGGGGGCGGGGAGACCCAGTACTTC

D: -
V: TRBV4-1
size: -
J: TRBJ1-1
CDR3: CASSQAAGGMGAGNTEAFF
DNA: TGCGCCAGCAGCCAAGCAGCTGGAGGAATGGGGGCGGGGAACACTGAAGCTTTCTTT

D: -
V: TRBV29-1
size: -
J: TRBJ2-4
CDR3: CSVHGSAKNIQYF
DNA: TGCAGCGTTCACGGGAGTGCCAAAAACATTCAGTACTTC

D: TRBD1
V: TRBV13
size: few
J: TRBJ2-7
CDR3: CASGVMNRGHEQYF
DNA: TGTGCCAGCGGGGTGATGAACAGGGGCCACGAGCAGTACTTC

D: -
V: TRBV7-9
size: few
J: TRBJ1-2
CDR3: CASNLHGGESGYTF
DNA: TGTGCCAGCAACCTCCACGGGGGGGAAAGTGGCTACACCTTC

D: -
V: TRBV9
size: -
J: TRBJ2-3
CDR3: CASSVGRSAGHATDTQYF
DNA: TGTGCCAGCAGCGTGGGCAGGTCAGCGGGACATGCCACAGATACGCAGTATTTT

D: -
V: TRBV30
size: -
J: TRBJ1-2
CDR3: CAWSVLKGGDIHGYTF
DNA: TGTGCCTGGAGTGTTCTCAAGGGGGGGGACATACATGGCTACACCTTC

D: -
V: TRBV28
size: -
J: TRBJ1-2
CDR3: CASSLTANYGYTF
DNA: TGTGCCAGCAGTCTGACAGCGAACTATGGCTACACCTTC

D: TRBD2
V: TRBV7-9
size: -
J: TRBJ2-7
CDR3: CASSLAGGAYEQYF
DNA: TGTGCCAGCAGCCTAGCGGGAGGCGCCTACGAGCAGTACTTC

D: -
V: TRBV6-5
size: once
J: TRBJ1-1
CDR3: CASSRLRGSTEAFF
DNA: TGTGCCAGCAGCAGACTACGAGGCAGCACTGAAGCTTTCTTT

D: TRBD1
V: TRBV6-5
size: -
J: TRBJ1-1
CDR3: CASISDRANTEAFF
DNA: TGTGCCAGCATAAGTGACAGGGCGAACACTGAAGCTTTCTTT

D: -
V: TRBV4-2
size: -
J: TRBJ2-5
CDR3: CASSQGGIGETQYF
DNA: TGTGCCAGCAGCCAAGGCGGGATAGGAGAGACCCAGTACTTC

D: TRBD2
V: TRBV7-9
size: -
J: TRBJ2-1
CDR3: CASSPGGRDNEQFF
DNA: TGTGCCAGCTCCCCTGGCGGGAGGGACAATGAGCAGTTCTTC

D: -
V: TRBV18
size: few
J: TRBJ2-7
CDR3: CASSPGAHYEQYF
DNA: TGTGCCAGCTCACCGGGGGCTCACTACGAGCAGTACTTC

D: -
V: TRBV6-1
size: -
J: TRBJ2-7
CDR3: CASSEGHMTVYEQYF
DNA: TGTGCCAGCAGTGAAGGGCATATGACAGTCTACGAGCAGTACTTC

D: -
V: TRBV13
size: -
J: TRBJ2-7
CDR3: CATKGGYEQYF
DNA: TGTGCCACTAAAGGGGGATACGAGCAGTACTTC

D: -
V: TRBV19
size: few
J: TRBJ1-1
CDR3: CASSIGAWNTEAFF
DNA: TGTGCCAGTAGTATAGGGGCGTGGAACACTGAAGCTTTCTTT

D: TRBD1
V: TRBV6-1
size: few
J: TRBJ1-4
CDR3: CASSARTGGDEKLFF
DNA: TGTGCCAGCAGTGCCCGGACAGGGGGCGATGAAAAACTGTTTTTT

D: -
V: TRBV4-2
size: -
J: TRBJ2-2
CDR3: CASSQDSSRDTFTGELFF
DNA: TGTGCCAGCAGCCAAGATTCATCCAGGGACACTTTCACCGGGGAGCTGTTTTTT

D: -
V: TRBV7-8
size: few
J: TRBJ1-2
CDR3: CASAPTEGNYGYTF
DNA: TGTGCCAGCGCCCCAACGGAGGGTAATTATGGCTACACCTTC

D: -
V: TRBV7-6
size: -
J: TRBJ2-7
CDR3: CASSWGDYEQYF
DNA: TGTGCCAGCAGTTGGGGGGACTACGAGCAGTACTTC

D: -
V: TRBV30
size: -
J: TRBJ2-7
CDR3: CAWSVQGGGEQYF
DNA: TGTGCCTGGAGTGTACAGGGAGGGGGGGAGCAGTACTTC

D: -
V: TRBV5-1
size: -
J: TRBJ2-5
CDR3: CASSIQGGQETQYF
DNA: TGCGCCAGCAGTATACAGGGAGGGCAAGAGACCCAGTACTTC

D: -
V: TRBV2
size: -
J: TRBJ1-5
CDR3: CASSEGSSGQPQHF
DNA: TGTGCCAGCAGCGAAGGGAGTTCCGGTCAGCCCCAGCATTTT

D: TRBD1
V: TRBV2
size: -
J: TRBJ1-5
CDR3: CASSGGQGGQPQHF
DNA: TGTGCCAGCAGTGGAGGACAGGGAGGTCAGCCCCAGCATTTT

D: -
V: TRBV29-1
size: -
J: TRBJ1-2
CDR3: CSVETGYYGYTF
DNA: TGCAGCGTTGAAACAGGGTACTATGGCTACACCTTC

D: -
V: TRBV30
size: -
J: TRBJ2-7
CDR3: CAWISGSEQYF
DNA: TGTGCCTGGATTTCAGGATCCGAGCAGTACTTC

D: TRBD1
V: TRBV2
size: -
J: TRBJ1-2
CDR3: CASTPGQTYGYTF
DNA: TGTGCCAGCACCCCGGGACAGACCTATGGCTACACCTTC

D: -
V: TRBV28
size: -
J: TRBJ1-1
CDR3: CASSPGTLDTEAFF
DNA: TGTGCCAGCAGTCCAGGTACCTTGGACACTGAAGCTTTCTTT

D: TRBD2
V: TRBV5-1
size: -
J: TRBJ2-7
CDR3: CASSFSIAGGSYEQYF
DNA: TGCGCCAGCAGCTTCTCGATAGCGGGAGGCTCCTACGAGCAGTACTTC

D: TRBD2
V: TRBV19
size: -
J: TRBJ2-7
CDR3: CASSMGSSGRRNEQYF
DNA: TGTGCCAGTAGTATGGGGTCTAGCGGGAGAAGGAACGAGCAGTACTTC

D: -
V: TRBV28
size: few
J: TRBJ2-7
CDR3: CATNRRGTEQYF
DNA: TGTGCCACCAACAGACGGGGTACAGAGCAGTACTTC

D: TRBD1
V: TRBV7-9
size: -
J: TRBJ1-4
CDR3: CASSLPWTGEKLFF
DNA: TGTGCCAGCAGCTTACCCTGGACAGGGGAAAAACTGTTTTTT

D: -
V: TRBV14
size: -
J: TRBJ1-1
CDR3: CASSHPGMTTEAFF
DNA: TGTGCCAGCAGCCATCCAGGGATGACCACTGAAGCTTTCTTT

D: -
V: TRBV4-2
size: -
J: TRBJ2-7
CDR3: CASSQEGGSGYEQYF
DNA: TGTGCCAGCAGCCAAGAGGGGGGTTCGGGGTACGAGCAGTACTTC

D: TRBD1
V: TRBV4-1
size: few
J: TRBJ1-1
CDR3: CASSQARTGYTEAFF
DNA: TGCGCCAGCAGCCAAGCTCGGACAGGGTACACTGAAGCTTTCTTT

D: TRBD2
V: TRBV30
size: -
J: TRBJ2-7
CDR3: CAWSPLAGSSYEQYF
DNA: TGTGCCTGGAGCCCGCTAGCGGGAAGCTCCTACGAGCAGTACTTC

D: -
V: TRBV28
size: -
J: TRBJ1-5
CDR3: CASGGPQHF
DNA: TGTGCCTCGGGGGGGCCCCAGCATTTT

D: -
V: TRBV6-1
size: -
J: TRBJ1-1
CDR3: CASSYLSPVTEAFF
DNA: TGTGCCAGCAGCTACTTATCTCCGGTCACTGAAGCTTTCTTT

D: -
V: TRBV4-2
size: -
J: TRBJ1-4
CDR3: CASSQDTTRGREKLFF
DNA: TGTGCCAGCAGCCAAGATACAACCAGGGGAAGGGAAAAACTGTTTTTT

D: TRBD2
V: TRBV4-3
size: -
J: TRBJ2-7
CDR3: CASSQGLSGGSSYEQYF
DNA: TGCGCCAGCAGCCAAGGCCTATCTGGCGGGAGCTCCTACGAGCAGTACTTC

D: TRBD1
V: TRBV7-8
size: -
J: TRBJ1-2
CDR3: CASSPWTGGDYGYTF
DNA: TGTGCCAGCAGCCCCTGGACAGGGGGCGACTATGGCTACACCTTC

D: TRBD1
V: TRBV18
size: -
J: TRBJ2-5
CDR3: CASSLSGTEGETQYF
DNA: TGTGCCAGCTCACTTTCCGGGACAGAGGGGGAGACCCAGTACTTC

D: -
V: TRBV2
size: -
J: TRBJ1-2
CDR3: CASSEASSENYGYTF
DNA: TGTGCCAGCAGTGAAGCCTCTAGTGAGAACTATGGCTACACCTTC

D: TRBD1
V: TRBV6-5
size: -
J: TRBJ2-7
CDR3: CAARDRGFYEQYF
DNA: TGTGCCGCCCGGGACAGGGGATTCTACGAGCAGTACTTC

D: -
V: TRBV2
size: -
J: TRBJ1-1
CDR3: CASSGGSMDSGTEAFF
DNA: TGTGCCAGCAGTGGGGGATCCATGGACAGCGGTACTGAAGCTTTCTTT

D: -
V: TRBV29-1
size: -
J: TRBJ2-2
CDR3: CSVVYKGQTGELFF
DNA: TGCAGCGTTGTATACAAGGGGCAGACCGGGGAGCTGTTTTTT

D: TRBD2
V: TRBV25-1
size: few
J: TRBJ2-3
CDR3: CASSVGLAETDTQYF
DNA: TGTGCCAGCAGTGTGGGACTAGCGGAGACAGATACGCAGTATTTT